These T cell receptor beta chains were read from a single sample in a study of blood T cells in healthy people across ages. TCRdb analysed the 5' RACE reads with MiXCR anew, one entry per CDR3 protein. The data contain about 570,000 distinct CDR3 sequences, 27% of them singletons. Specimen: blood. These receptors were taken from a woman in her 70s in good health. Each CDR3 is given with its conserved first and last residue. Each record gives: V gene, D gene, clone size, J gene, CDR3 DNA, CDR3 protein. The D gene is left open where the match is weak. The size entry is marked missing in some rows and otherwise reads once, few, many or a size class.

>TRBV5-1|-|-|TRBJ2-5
TGCGCCAGCAATTCCGGGGTAGGAGAGACCCAGTACTTC
CASNSGVGETQYF
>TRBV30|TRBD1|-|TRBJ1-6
TGTGCCTGGAACCCGGACAGGGTCTCCTATAATTCACCCCTCCACTTT
CAWNPDRVSYNSPLHF
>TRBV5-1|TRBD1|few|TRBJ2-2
TGCGCCAGCAGCGGGACCGGGACAGGGGGGACCGGGGAGCTGTTTTTT
CASSGTGTGGTGELFF
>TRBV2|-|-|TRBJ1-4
TGTGCCAGCAGTGGAGACAGTTCAACTAATGAAAAACTGTTTTTT
CASSGDSSTNEKLFF
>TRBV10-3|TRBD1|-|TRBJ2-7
TGTGCCATCAGTGAGTCAGGCAGGGGGTACGAGCAGTACTTC
CAISESGRGYEQYF
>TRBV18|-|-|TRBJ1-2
TGTGCCAGCTCACTCGGGCCAAATCGAGGCTACACCTTC
CASSLGPNRGYTF
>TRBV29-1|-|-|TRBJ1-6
TGCAGCGTTCAAGGGGACACCCCAAATTCACCCCTCCACTTT
CSVQGDTPNSPLHF
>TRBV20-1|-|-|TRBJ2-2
TGCAGTGCTAGACGCCCGGGGTCGGGAACCGGGGAGCTGTTTTTT
CSARRPGSGTGELFF
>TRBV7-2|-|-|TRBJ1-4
TGTGCCAGCAGACCCCGGGGAGGGACAACTAATGAAAAACTGTTTTTT
CASRPRGGTTNEKLFF
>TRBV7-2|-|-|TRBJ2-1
TGTGCCAGCAGCTTAGAAGGACAGTACAATGAGCAGTTCTTC
CASSLEGQYNEQFF
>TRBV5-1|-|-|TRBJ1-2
TGCGCCAGCAGCTTGGATGGGGCAGGGGATGGCTACACCTTC
CASSLDGAGDGYTF
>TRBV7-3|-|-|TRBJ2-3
TGTGCCAGCAGGTCCCGGGGGGATACGCAGTATTTT
CASRSRGDTQYF
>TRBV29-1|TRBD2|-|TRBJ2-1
TGCAGCGTGCGGGGGGAAGGGTACAATGAGCAGTTCTTC
CSVRGEGYNEQFF
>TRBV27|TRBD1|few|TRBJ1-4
TGTGCCAGCAGTTTCCAGACAGGGACTAATGAAAAACTGTTTTTT
CASSFQTGTNEKLFF
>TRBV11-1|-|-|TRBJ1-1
TGTGCCAGCAGCTTAGAGCCGGGACAGAACACTGAAGCTTTCTTT
CASSLEPGQNTEAFF
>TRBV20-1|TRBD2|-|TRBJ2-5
TGCAGTGCTAGATCGGCTAGCGGGGGGCGGGAGACCCAGTACTTC
CSARSASGGRETQYF
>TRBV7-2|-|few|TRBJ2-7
TGTGCCAGCAGCATAGCCGGGACGGTTGGATCCGAGCAGTACTTC
CASSIAGTVGSEQYF
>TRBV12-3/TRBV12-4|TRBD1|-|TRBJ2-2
TGTGCCAGCAGTTTAGGAGGACAGGGTGGCCCCTTTGGCGGGGAGCTGTTTTTT
CASSLGGQGGPFGGELFF
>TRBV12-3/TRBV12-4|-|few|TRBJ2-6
TGTGCCAGCTCAAGGACTGGGGCCAACGTCCTGACTTTC
CASSRTGANVLTF
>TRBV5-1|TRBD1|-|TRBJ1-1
TGCGCCAGCAATACTAATGGACAGGGGGGCACTGAAGCTTTCTTT
CASNTNGQGGTEAFF
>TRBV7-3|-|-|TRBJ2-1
TGTGCCAGCAGCTCTACCTCAGGACCACCCTACAATGAGCAGTTCTTC
CASSSTSGPPYNEQFF
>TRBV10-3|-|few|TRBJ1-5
TGTGCCATCAGTGAGTCGGGAATTCAGAAGAGGGAGAGACAGCATTTT
CAISESGIQKRERQHF
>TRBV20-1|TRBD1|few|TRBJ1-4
TGCAGTGCAAAGTCCGGGACAGGGAGCGAAAAACTGTTTTTT
CSAKSGTGSEKLFF
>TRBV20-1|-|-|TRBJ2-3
TGCAGTGCTGTCTCCGGGGCGCAATTAGATACGCAGTATTTT
CSAVSGAQLDTQYF
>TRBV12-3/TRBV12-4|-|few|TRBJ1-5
TGTGCCAGCACCCCTTCTAAGGACACAGGCAATCAGCCCCAGCATTTT
CASTPSKDTGNQPQHF
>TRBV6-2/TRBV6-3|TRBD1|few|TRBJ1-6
TGTGCCAGCAGTTACGGAGGGACAGACGTAAATTCACCCCTCCACTTT
CASSYGGTDVNSPLHF
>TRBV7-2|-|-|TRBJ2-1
TGTGCCAGCACCTCAGGGGCCAATGAGCAGTTCTTC
CASTSGANEQFF
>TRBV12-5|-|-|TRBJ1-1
TGTGCTAGTGGTTTGGGGAACACTGAAGCTTTCTTT
CASGLGNTEAFF
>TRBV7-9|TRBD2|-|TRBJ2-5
TGTGCCAGCAGCACTCTAGCGGGGTATGGGACCCAGTACTTC
CASSTLAGYGTQYF
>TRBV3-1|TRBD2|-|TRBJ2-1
TGTGCCAGCAGCCAAGGGCAGCGGGGAAATGAGCAGTTCTTC
CASSQGQRGNEQFF
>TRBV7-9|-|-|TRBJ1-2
TGTGCCAGCAGCTTAGGTCAGCAACCTAACTATGGCTACACCTTC
CASSLGQQPNYGYTF
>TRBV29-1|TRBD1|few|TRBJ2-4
TGCAGCGCTGGACAGGGTTCCAAAAACATTCAGTACTTC
CSAGQGSKNIQYF
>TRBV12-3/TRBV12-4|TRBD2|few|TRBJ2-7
TGTGCCAGCAGCCTACTAGCGGGGCGGGACGAGCAGTACTTC
CASSLLAGRDEQYF
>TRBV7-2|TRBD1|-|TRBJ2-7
TGTGCCAGCAGCTTAGCGGGGACAGCCTACGAGCAGTACTTC
CASSLAGTAYEQYF
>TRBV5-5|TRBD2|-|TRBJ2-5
TGTGCCAGCAGCCCGGGGGGGGCTGTCGGCCAAGAGACCCAGTACTTC
CASSPGGAVGQETQYF
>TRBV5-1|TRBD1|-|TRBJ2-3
TGCGCCAGCAGTTCGGGACAGGGATTTAGCACAGATACGCAGTATTTT
CASSSGQGFSTDTQYF
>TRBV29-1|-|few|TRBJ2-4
TGCAGCGTTGCCGGGCCCCTCGGGAACATTCAGTACTTC
CSVAGPLGNIQYF